These 2 T cell receptor beta chains were sequenced from one sample in a study of T-cell reconstitution after alpha-beta-depleted transplantation in children. Preparing the TCRbeta library involved the use of unique molecular identifiers. TCRdb used MiXCR to reprocess the PCR reads, holding one entry per CDR3 protein. This sample carries around 680,000 distinct CDR3 sequences, around 16% of them seen once, and the ten largest clones take 0.9% to 1.2%. Here the sequenced sample was PBMCs from the stem cell graft donor, taken from the stem cell graft. Source of these receptors: a human donor who donated a stem cell graft to a child with acute myeloid leukemia.

This clonotype was seen ten or more times. The genes are TRBV7-2 and TRBJ1-1; D is perhaps TRBD1 (6 bases). Germline lookup yields CDR1 SGHTA and CDR2 FQGNSA. The CDR3 loop spans 16 amino acids. V was clipped by 2 bases and J by 2 bases, with 15 bases between them. CDR3: CASSLWLRGGNTEAFF. As DNA, the CDR3 is TGTGCCAGCAGCTTATGGCTCAGGGGCGGAAACACTGAAGCTTTCTTT.

This clonotype came up a few times. The chain joins TRBV24-1 to TRBJ2-1; 8 bases agree with TRBD1. Germline CDR1 reads KGHDR; CDR2 reads SFDVKD. V lost 5 bases and J lost 6; bases outside the gene matches: 11. The CDR3 is 16 residues long. The CDR3 sequence: CATSGRAGGSGNEQFF. The CDR3, as DNA: TGTGCCACCAGTGGTCGGGCAGGGGGCTCGGGCAATGAGCAGTTCTTC.